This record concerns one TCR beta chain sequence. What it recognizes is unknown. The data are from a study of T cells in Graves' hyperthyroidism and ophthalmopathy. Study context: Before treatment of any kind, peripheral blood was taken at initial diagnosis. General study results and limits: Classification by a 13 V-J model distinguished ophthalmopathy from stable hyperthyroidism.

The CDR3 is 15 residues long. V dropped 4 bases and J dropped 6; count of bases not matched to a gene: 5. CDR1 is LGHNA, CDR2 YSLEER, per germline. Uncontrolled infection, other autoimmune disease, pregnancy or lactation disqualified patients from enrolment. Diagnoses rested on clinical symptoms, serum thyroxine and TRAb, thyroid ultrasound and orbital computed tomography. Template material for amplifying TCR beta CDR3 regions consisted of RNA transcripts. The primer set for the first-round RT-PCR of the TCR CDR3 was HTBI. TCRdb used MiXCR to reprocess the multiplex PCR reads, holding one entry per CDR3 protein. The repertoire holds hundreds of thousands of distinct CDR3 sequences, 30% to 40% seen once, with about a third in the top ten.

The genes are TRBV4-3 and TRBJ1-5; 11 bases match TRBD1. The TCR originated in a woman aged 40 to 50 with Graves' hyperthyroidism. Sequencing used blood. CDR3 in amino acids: CASSLGQGAGQPQHF. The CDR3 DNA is TGCGCCAGCAGCCTTGGACAGGGGGCGGGTCAGCCCCAGCATTTT.